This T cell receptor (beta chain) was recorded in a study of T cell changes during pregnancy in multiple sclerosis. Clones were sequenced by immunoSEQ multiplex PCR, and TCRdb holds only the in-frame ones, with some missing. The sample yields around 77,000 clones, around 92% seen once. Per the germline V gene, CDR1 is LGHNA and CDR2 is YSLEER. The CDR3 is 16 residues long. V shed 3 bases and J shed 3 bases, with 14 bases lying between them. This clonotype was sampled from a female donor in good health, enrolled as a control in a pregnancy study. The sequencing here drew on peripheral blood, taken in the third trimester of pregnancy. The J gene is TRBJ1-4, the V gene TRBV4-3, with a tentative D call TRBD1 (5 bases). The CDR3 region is CASSQFRAESNEKLFF. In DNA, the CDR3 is TGCGCCAGCAGCCAGTTCAGGGCGGAGTCTAATGAAAAACTGTTTTTT.